Sequencing of this T cell receptor beta chain was carried out in a study of T cell responses to AZD1222 COVID-19 vaccine. Study-wide findings and caveats: The study reported that nearly half of spike-specific TCRs target unmutated variant regions. Vaccine-associated CD4 TCRs ranged over spike, dominating at 160-218 and 743-854. Repertoire samples came only from after the peak T cell response.

The CDR3 totals 16 residues. V dropped 2 bases and J dropped 11 bases, with 24 bases sitting between them. The germline CDR1 and CDR2 sequences are MNHNS and SASEGT. As regards this clone: Antigen: not known.

Using immunoSEQ multiplex PCR, the repertoire was profiled, and TCRdb retains in-frame clones only, with some absent. This sample has some 70,000 clones, with over 70% found just once. This chain uses TRBV6-1 with TRBJ1-1, with D tentatively TRBD1 (6 bases). The input for sequencing was peripheral blood, taken 28 days after the second AZD1222 dose. This TCR was sampled from an adult who received the AZD1222 COVID-19 vaccine. CDR3 region: CASSESGGWQGIVAFF. DNA for the CDR3: TGTGCCAGCAGTGAATCTGGCGGTTGGCAGGGGATTGTGGCTTTCTTT.